A selection of T cell receptor beta chains follows, all from one sample in a study of shared clonotypes between healthy human individuals. The repertoire was sequenced with immunoSEQ multiplex PCR; TCRdb's copy has only in-frame clones and lacks some. This table has roughly 2.4 million clones, under 97% appearing once. The sample taken for sequencing was naive CD4+ T cells sorted from blood. All receptors derive from a man aged 18-30 years in good health. CDR3s include the opening cysteine and the closing phenylalanine or tryptophan. A D gene is named only where the DNA matches it firmly. A clone size is listed for some rows: how often the clone was seen (once, few, many), or a class if it is expanded.

J gene,V gene,clone size,D gene,CDR3 DNA,CDR3 protein
TRBJ2-5,TRBV5-4,NA,NA,TGTGCCAGCAGCCCCGGAAGTAGAGAGACCCAGTACTTC,CASSPGSRETQYF
TRBJ1-3,TRBV28,NA,NA,TGTGCCAGCAGTGGGAGGACCGGAGCTCGCGGAAACACCATATATTTT,CASSGRTGARGNTIYF
TRBJ1-1,TRBV28,NA,NA,TGTGCCAGCACCAAAGGCGGAGCCGGGACAACTGAAGCTTTCTTT,CASTKGGAGTTEAFF
TRBJ2-5,TRBV10-3,NA,TRBD1,TGTGCCATCAGTGGACAGGGTCGTGAGACCCAGTACTTC,CAISGQGRETQYF
TRBJ1-1,TRBV19,NA,NA,TGTGCCAGTAGTATGACACCGGGGGGTTACACTGAAGCTTTCTTT,CASSMTPGGYTEAFF
TRBJ1-2,TRBV6-5,NA,NA,TGTGCCAGCAGTTCACGAGGCCGAGGAAACTATGGCTACACCTTC,CASSSRGRGNYGYTF
TRBJ2-7,TRBV6-5,once,TRBD2,TGTGCCAGCAGTTACGGACTAGCGGGAGTAGAGCAGTACTTC,CASSYGLAGVEQYF
TRBJ2-7,TRBV6-5,NA,TRBD1,TGTGCCAGCAGTTCGGGACAGGGACGCTACGAGCAGTACTTC,CASSSGQGRYEQYF
TRBJ2-6,TRBV5-1,NA,NA,TGCGCCAGCAGCTTGTCATCTGGGGCCAACGTCCTGACTTTC,CASSLSSGANVLTF
TRBJ2-5,TRBV10-2,NA,TRBD2,TGCGCCAGCAGTGAAGTTAGCGGGGGAGAGACCCAGTACTTC,CASSEVSGGETQYF
TRBJ2-3,TRBV6-1,NA,NA,TGTGCCAGCAGTGAACCGTTCAGAACAGATACGCAGTATTTT,CASSEPFRTDTQYF
TRBJ2-7,TRBV30,NA,NA,TGTGCCTGGAGTTTTAAGGGGCCGGCGTACGAGCAGTACTTC,CAWSFKGPAYEQYF
TRBJ1-6,TRBV7-9,few,NA,TGTGCCAGCAGCTTATTGGGTGCGAATTCACCCCTCCACTTT,CASSLLGANSPLHF
TRBJ1-4,TRBV7-9,NA,TRBD1,TGTGCCAGCAGCCCTCTATCTCCGGGACAGGGCGCAAAACTGTTTTTT,CASSPLSPGQGAKLFF
TRBJ1-5,TRBV28,NA,NA,TGTGCCAGCAGTTCCGTCTTCTTGTCCCAGGGGCAGCCCCAGCATTTT,CASSSVFLSQGQPQHF
TRBJ1-5,TRBV28,NA,NA,TGTGCCAGCAGAGAGACAGGCGGGAGCAATCAGCCCCAGCATTTT,CASRETGGSNQPQHF
TRBJ1-1,TRBV7-8,NA,TRBD1,TGTGCCAGCAGCGACAGGGTTGGGAACACTGAAGCTTTCTTT,CASSDRVGNTEAFF
TRBJ2-7,TRBV10-3,few,NA,TGTGCCATCAGTGAGTCGGAGGGCGGCGAGCAGTACTTC,CAISESEGGEQYF
TRBJ2-7,TRBV30,NA,NA,TGTGCCTGTCTCCAGCGGTTCAACTCCTACGAGCAGTACTTC,CACLQRFNSYEQYF
TRBJ2-2,TRBV7-2,once,NA,TGTGCCAGCAGCTTGAGATATCGGGAGAACACCGGGGAGCTGTTTTTT,CASSLRYRENTGELFF
TRBJ2-2,TRBV6-6,NA,TRBD1,TGTGCCAGCAATAATGACAGGGGCAACACCGGGGAGCTGTTTTTT,CASNNDRGNTGELFF
TRBJ1-1,TRBV7-8,NA,NA,TGTGCCAGCAGCCCCTACAGGGAACCGCCCCCGAACACTGAAGCTTTCTTT,CASSPYREPPPNTEAFF
TRBJ1-2,TRBV28,once,NA,TGTGCCAGCAGTTCCGTCAGGGTAGGTGGCTACACCTTC,CASSSVRVGGYTF
TRBJ1-2,TRBV4-3,NA,NA,TGCGCCAGCAGCCAAGGAACACAGTCCTCCTATGGCTACACCTTC,CASSQGTQSSYGYTF
TRBJ1-1,TRBV5-1,NA,NA,TGCGCCAGCAGCTTGGAGGAGGGAAAGAACACTGAAGCTTTCTTT,CASSLEEGKNTEAFF
TRBJ1-5,TRBV6-1,NA,NA,TGTGCCAGCAGTGAATCGCGGACACGCATCAATCAGCCCCAGCATTTT,CASSESRTRINQPQHF
TRBJ2-2,TRBV11-2,NA,NA,TGTGCCAGCAGTCCAAGCGCAACCGGGGAGCTGTTTTTT,CASSPSATGELFF
TRBJ2-3,TRBV7-2,NA,NA,TGTGCCAGCAGCTTAGCGCCCACAGATACGCAGTATTTT,CASSLAPTDTQYF
TRBJ1-2,TRBV2,NA,NA,TGTGCCAGCAGGAGGGAACAAGGGGCTGGCTATGGCTACACCTTC,CASRREQGAGYGYTF
TRBJ2-1,TRBV5-1,NA,TRBD1,TGCGCCAGCAGCTTGGACTTTGGACAGGGATACAATGAGCAGTTCTTC,CASSLDFGQGYNEQFF